The sequence of this TCR beta chain was determined in a study of cytomegalovirus exposure and HLA in healthy donors. As for the study in general: A subsequent analysis stated that the 120 validation repertoires were run on the same platform as the roughly 710 first-cohort repertoires.

Produced via immunoSEQ multiplex PCR; TCRdb's table is partial and in-frame only. The sample records about 110,000 clones, 70% to 90% being singletons. Only a few counts were recorded for this clone. Its antigen is undetermined. The study's findings and limits: Rare sequences made up most TCRs, while some public TCRs were found in many donors.

The clonotype comes from a woman under 30 in good health and CMV-seronegative. The sample consisted of PBMCs.

The CDR3 nucleotides read TGTGCCAGCAGCTTGGTTTTCCGAACAGACAAGGCGTCCTACGAGCAGTACTTC. Residues: CASSLVFRTDKASYEQYF. The chain links TRBV5-6 to TRBJ2-7; D is unclear. From germline, CDR1 is SGHDT and CDR2 YYEEEE. Trimming cost V 0 bases and J 1 base, with 20 bases left between them. The CDR3 extends over 18 amino acids. Full variable domain (rest looked up from reference TRBV5-6 and TRBJ2-7): DAGVTQSPTHLIKTRGQQVTLRCSPKSGHDTVSWYQQALGQGPQFIFQYYEEEERQRGNFPDRFSGHQFPNYSSELNVNALLLGDSALYLCASSLVFRTDKASYEQYFGPGTRLTVT.